The T cell receptor (beta chain) under discussion was sequenced for a study of shared clonotypes between healthy human individuals. The study, taken as a whole, reports: In contrast to clonotypes shared by all four donors, non-shared clonotypes had lower generation probabilities.

Profiling relied on immunoSEQ multiplex PCR, and the TCRdb table lists in-frame clones only, not all of them. The sample contains hundreds of thousands of clones, about 96% of which appear only once. Naive CD8 cells lacked CD45RO, underwent positive selection for CCR7 and left out terminally differentiated effector memory CD45RA+ cells. The V gene's germline CDR1 is MNHEY and CDR2 SVGAGI. The CDR3 totals 14 residues. Trimming took 6 bases from V and 4 from J; bases not matched to a gene: 6. In regard to this clone: Its antigen is currently unknown.

This TCR came from a woman aged 30 to 39 in good health. The chain employs TRBV6-5 and TRBJ2-7; 10 bases align to TRBD2. The sequenced sample was naive CD8+ T cells sorted from blood. The CDR3 loop reads CASSLAGAAYEQYF. CDR3 DNA sequence: TGTGCCAGCAGCCTAGCGGGAGCGGCTTACGAGCAGTACTTC.